Given below is one T cell receptor beta chain in context. This entry comes from a study of shared clonotypes between healthy human individuals. CDR1 is SGHNT, CDR2 YYREEE, per germline (reference sequence). V lost 5 bases, J lost 5 bases, and 16 bases lay in between. This CDR3 contains 14 residues. Generated by immunoSEQ multiplex PCR, the TCRdb table keeps only in-frame clones and is missing some. The data contain approximately 1.1 million clones, 70% to 80% of them singletons. This TCR derives from a man between 18 and 35 years old in good health. Some clones in this sample may be carry-over from other donors' samples. The chain carries TRBV5-4 and TRBJ2-5, with D perhaps matching TRBD1 (6 bases). The sequenced sample was memory CD4+ T cells from PBMCs. Subset here: CD45RA-negative fraction. Here the CDR3 DNA reads TGTGCCAGCAGTTACAAACAGGGACGTGAGACCCAGTACTTC. This encodes CASSYKQGRETQYF. Drawing the rest from reference TRBV5-4 and TRBJ2-5, the complete variable domain is ETGVTQSPTHLIKTRGQQVTLRCSSQSGHNTVSWYQQALGQGPQFIFQYYREEENGRGNFPPRFSGLQFPNYSSELNVNALELDDSALYLCASSYKQGRETQYFGPGTRLLVL.